These T cell receptor beta chains were read from a single sample in a study of OX40 agonist ivuxolimab in advanced cancers. Sequencing used immunoSEQ multiplex PCR; TCRdb keeps in-frame clones, though not all of them. The sample holds over 40,000 clones; around 80% are singletons and the top ten take under 7%. Sequenced here: CD4+ or CD8+ T cells sorted from blood, sampled in a trial of the OX40 agonist ivuxolimab. These receptors all come from an adult with an advanced solid tumor such as melanoma, head and neck, liver or kidney cancer. Both conserved end residues are part of each CDR3. The D gene is left open where the match is weak. Some rows have no size entry. The others give once, few or many, or a class for an expanded clone.

NA	TRBV11-3	NA	TRBJ2-7	CASGGTPTYEQYF	TGTGCCAGTGGAGGGACACCCACCTACGAGCAGTACTTC
NA	TRBV9	NA	TRBJ2-1	CASSVDRPNEQFF	TGTGCCAGCAGCGTAGACAGACCCAATGAGCAGTTCTTC
TRBD2	TRBV10-3	NA	TRBJ2-1	CAISGPWASGRVEQFF	TGTGCCATCAGTGGCCCCTGGGCTAGCGGGAGGGTTGAGCAGTTCTTC
NA	TRBV28	NA	TRBJ2-7	CASSLSDEQYF	TGTGCCAGCAGTTTATCGGACGAGCAGTACTTC
TRBD1	TRBV5-1	NA	TRBJ2-7	CASSSQGQGNEQYF	TGCGCCAGCAGCTCGCAAGGACAGGGCAACGAGCAGTACTTC
TRBD2	TRBV5-1	NA	TRBJ2-3	CASSSLAGADTQYF	TGCGCCAGCAGCTCCTTAGCGGGAGCGGATACGCAGTATTTT
NA	TRBV2	NA	TRBJ1-5	CASSISNQPQHF	TGTGCCAGCAGCATAAGCAATCAGCCCCAGCATTTT
TRBD2	TRBV19	NA	TRBJ2-7	CASSKGTSGRERGSYEQYF	TGTGCCAGTAGTAAAGGGACTAGCGGGAGGGAGCGGGGCTCCTACGAGCAGTACTTC
TRBD2	TRBV5-1	NA	TRBJ2-2	CASSPTSRNTGELFF	TGCGCCAGCAGCCCGACTAGCAGGAACACCGGGGAGCTGTTTTTT
NA	TRBV6-1	NA	TRBJ2-7	CASSEGPRLYEQYF	TGTGCCAGCAGTGAGGGACCCAGATTGTACGAGCAGTACTTC
TRBD1	TRBV19	NA	TRBJ2-6	CASSMGDRGSGANVLTF	TGTGCCAGTAGTATGGGGGACAGGGGCTCTGGGGCCAACGTCCTGACTTTC
NA	TRBV10-3	NA	TRBJ1-6	CAISEGAGYNSPLHF	TGTGCCATCAGTGAGGGAGCAGGGTATAATTCACCCCTCCACTTT
TRBD1	TRBV5-4	once	TRBJ1-2	CASSVGQGNGYTF	TGTGCCAGCAGCGTGGGACAGGGGAATGGCTACACCTTC
NA	TRBV2	once	TRBJ2-7	CASSDPGDYEQYF	TGTGCCAGCAGTGACCCTGGCGACTACGAGCAGTACTTC
NA	TRBV6-5	NA	TRBJ1-4	CASSSLSGEKLFF	TGTGCCAGCAGTTCCCTTTCGGGGGAAAAACTGTTTTTT
NA	TRBV5-1	NA	TRBJ2-5	CASSLGNSKETQYF	TGCGCCAGCAGCTTGGGAAACTCGAAAGAGACCCAGTACTTC
NA	TRBV19	NA	TRBJ2-1	CASSRQMDNEQFF	TGTGCCAGTAGTCGACAGATGGACAATGAGCAGTTCTTC
NA	TRBV5-1	NA	TRBJ2-1	CASSTGRRNNEQFF	TGCGCCAGCAGCACCGGACGGCGTAACAATGAGCAGTTCTTC
NA	TRBV18	NA	TRBJ2-4	CASAAGDGGAKNIQYF	TGTGCCAGCGCTGCAGGGGACGGTGGGGCCAAAAACATTCAGTACTTC
TRBD2	TRBV7-9	NA	TRBJ2-7	CASSRRERLAGGFHEQYF	TGTGCCAGCAGTCGGAGGGAGCGACTAGCGGGAGGATTCCACGAGCAGTACTTC
NA	TRBV5-1	once	TRBJ1-1	CASSLGRTEAFF	TGCGCCAGCAGCTTGGGTCGGACTGAAGCCTTCTTT
TRBD1	TRBV7-9	few	TRBJ2-1	CASSLPMGQVIAYNEQFF	TGTGCCAGCAGCCTACCAATGGGACAGGTAATTGCGTACAATGAGCAGTTCTTC
NA	TRBV13	NA	TRBJ1-1	CASSLRSTEAFF	TGTGCCAGCAGCTTACGCTCCACTGAAGCTTTCTTT
NA	TRBV6-5	NA	TRBJ1-5	CASSSHGSRNQPQHF	TGTGCCAGCAGTAGCCACGGGAGCCGGAATCAGCCCCAGCATTTT
NA	TRBV7-9	NA	TRBJ1-2	CASSSSGGGGYTF	TGTGCCAGCAGTTCGAGTGGCGGGGGAGGCTACACCTTC
TRBD2	TRBV4-1	NA	TRBJ2-1	CASSQGSSGSLGEQFF	TGCGCCAGCAGCCAAGGATCTAGCGGGAGTCTGGGTGAGCAGTTCTTC
NA	TRBV4-1	NA	TRBJ1-6	CASSQDREGPTPHSPLHF	TGCGCCAGCAGCCAAGATAGGGAGGGCCCAACTCCTCATTCACCCCTCCACTTT